This TCR beta chain was observed in a study of blood T cell repertoires in COVID-19. Across the study: Whether acute or convalescent, the COVID-19 samples came from the United States, Italy and Spain. Sample material is recorded as cDNA or gDNA derived from T cells, B-cell-depleted T cells, or PBMCs.

The CDR3 has 15 residues. The V gene's germline CDR1 is MDHEN and CDR2 SYDVKM. The V end was cut by 4 bases, the J end by 4 bases, with 17 bases between. Source study methods: Reference gene primers were amplified, and this amplification served to estimate nucleated cell counts. Profiled with immunoSEQ multiplex PCR; TCRdb holds only in-frame clones, not every one. V and J calls and clone size follow that table, whereas D and trimming were derived from the DNA. The sample records tens of thousands of clones, 89% being singletons. This clonotype was obtained from a man between 65 and 79 years old with active or convalescent COVID-19. The sample comprised peripheral blood. The chain uses TRBV28 and TRBJ2-7; D is possibly TRBD2 (6 bases). CDR3 bases: TGTGCCAGCAGTTCGATAGACCTCGGGGGATACGAGCAGTACTTC. Translated: CASSSIDLGGYEQYF.